Here is one T cell receptor (beta chain) with its context. The sample originates from a study of spatial heterogeneity in lung cancer. The presence of a unique molecular identifier marked each TCR cDNA molecule. TCRdb recomputed calls from the 5' RACE reads with MiXCR, one row per CDR3 protein. The table includes tens of thousands of distinct CDR3 sequences, over 9.5% detected once. CDR3 length equals 14 residues. The V gene lost 2 bases and the J gene lost 1 base, with 8 bases spanning the gap. The germline CDR1 and CDR2 sequences are MNHEY and SVGEGT. Time point denoted: sample taken at primary tumor resection.

Sequenced here: PBMCs, sampled at surgery. This receptor was obtained from a male donor with early-stage non-small cell lung cancer. The chain is built from TRBV6-2 or TRBV6-3 and TRBJ2-5, with D unclear. In nucleotides, the CDR3 is TGTGCCAGCAGTTACCACGGGCGCCAAGAGACCCAGTACTTC. This sequence encodes CASSYHGRQETQYF.